These 23 T cell receptor beta chains were sequenced from one sample in a study of CD8 T cells in Susac syndrome. Roughly 0.45 to 1 ug RNA was reverse transcribed with random hexamers. Each CDR3 protein is one row after TCRdb ran MiXCR on the immunoSEQ multiplex PCR reads. The sample yields about 100,000 distinct CDR3 sequences, approximately 95% seen once. The sequencing sample was made of CD8+ T cells from PBMCs. All receptors come from a human donor with Susac syndrome.

For the CDR3, the DNA is TGCGCCAGCAGCCCGTCACCGGGACAGACAAATTCACCCCTCCACTTT. Its protein product is CASSPSPGQTNSPLHF. The V and J genes are TRBV4-1 and TRBJ1-6; 7 bases are a match to TRBD1. V shed 4 bases, J shed 7 bases, and the junction held 10 bases outside the gene matches. The CDR3 length is 16 residues. The germline CDR1 and CDR2 sequences are MGHRA and YSYEKL.

This chain joins TRBV11-2 and TRBJ2-1; no clear D gene. The germline V gene has CDR1 SGHAT and CDR2 FQNNGV. V gave up 0 bases and J gave up 8 bases, with 5 bases separating them. The CDR3 extends over 12 amino acids. The DNA for the CDR3 is TGTGCCAGCAGCTTAGAAAGGGATGAGCAGTTCTTC. Its translation is CASSLERDEQFF.

The chain is built from TRBV20-1 and TRBJ1-5; D remains ambiguous. The V end was cut by 3 bases, the J end by 2 bases, with 8 bases between. This CDR3 is built from 13 residues. Germline V gene lookup returns CDR1 DFQATT and CDR2 SNEGSKA (reference sequence). The CDR3, as DNA: TGCAGTGCTAGTCCTGCGGGCAATCAGCCCCAGCATTTT. Translated: CSASPAGNQPQHF.

The J gene is TRBJ2-7, the V gene TRBV9; no clear D. Germline V CDR1 and CDR2: SGDLS, YYNGEE. V was pared by 2 bases and J by 3 bases, with 15 bases between. The CDR3 is made up of 15 amino acids. The CDR3 nucleotides are TGTGCCAGCAGCGTGGGTGGGGTGAGAGACTACGAGCAGTACTTC. It is translated as CASSVGGVRDYEQYF.

The chain joins TRBV15 to TRBJ2-7; no clear D gene. From germline, CDR1 is LNHNV and CDR2 YYDKDF (reference sequence). The CDR3 runs to 13 residues. Trimming shortened V by 1 base and J by 5 bases, and 9 bases separated the two germline ends. The CDR3 bases are TGTGCCACCAGCAGAGGTCCGCTAAACGAGCAGTACTTC. Its translation: CATSRGPLNEQYF.

This clonotype appeared a single time. The V call is TRBV24-1, the J call TRBJ2-1; 9 nucleotides line up with TRBD2. V lost 4 bases and J lost 9; bases outside the gene matches: 3. This CDR3 region has 13 residues. Germline V lookup: CDR1 KGHDR, CDR2 SFDVKD. The CDR3 DNA reads TGTGCCACCAGTGACATAGCGGGAGTTGAGCAGTTCTTC. Amino acids: CATSDIAGVEQFF.

The chain recombines TRBV6-1 with TRBJ1-6, with 7 bases lining up with TRBD1. Germline V gene sequence: CDR1 MNHNS, CDR2 SASEGT. The length of the CDR3 is 14 residues. J gave up 7 bases and V 7 bases, and 7 bases lay outside the gene matches. CDR3 nucleotide sequence: TGTGCCAGCACCACGGGACAGCAAAATTCACCCCTCCACTTT. Its protein product is CASTTGQQNSPLHF.

For this clonotype: Sequence at one end of the junction differs from germline and may be a read error. The rearrangement uses TRBV18 and TRBJ1-1; 7 positions match TRBD1. Per the germline V gene, CDR1 is KGHSH and CDR2 is LQKENI. The CDR3 runs 13 residues. The CDR3 spells CASSQGADTEVFF. Written as DNA, the CDR3 is TGTGCCAGCTCACAGGGGGCGGACACTGAAGTTTTCTTT. The variable domain in full, completed from reference TRBV18 and TRBJ1-1, reads NAGVMQNPRHLVRRRGQEARLRCSPMKGHSHVYWYRQLPEEGLKFMVYLQKENIIDESGMPKERFSAEFPKEGPSILRIQQVVRGDSAAYFCASSQGADTEVFFGQGTRLTVV.

The rearrangement uses TRBV2 and TRBJ1-6; no clear D gene. The CDR3 has 15 residues. The germline V gene encodes CDR1 SNHLY and CDR2 FYNNEI. Trimming took 2 bases from V and 11 from J, leaving 16 bases between them. The CDR3 DNA sequence: TGTGCCAGCAGTGAAAGGCAGTCGGGTATCGCACCCCTCCACTTT. It translates to CASSERQSGIAPLHF.

This sequence joins TRBV20-1 and TRBJ2-1; no definite D call. CDR3 length: 16 amino acids. Germline loops: CDR1 DFQATT, CDR2 SNEGSKA (reference sequence). Deletions cut 2 bases from V and 0 bases from J, with 14 bases between. The CDR3, as DNA: TGCAGTGCTAGACCCTCATCTTTGAGCTCCTACAATGAGCAGTTCTTC. Amino acid sequence: CSARPSSLSSYNEQFF.

The rearrangement links TRBV6-5 to TRBJ1-2, with a possible D match to TRBD1 (5 bases). Per germline, CDR1 MNHEY and CDR2 SVGAGI. V lost 10 bases and J 2 bases, leaving 20 bases between the germline ends. The CDR3 is 15 residues long. CDR3 sequence reads: CATVVPGRLNYGYTF. The CDR3 DNA sequence: TGTGCCACCGTGGTCCCGGGACGATTAAACTATGGCTACACCTTC.

V and J are TRBV7-9 and TRBJ2-7; D is perhaps TRBD1 (6 bases). The germline gives CDR1 SEHNR, CDR2 FQNEAQ (reference sequence). Trimming took off 5 bases at V and 0 bases at J, with 14 bases between the two ends. CDR3 length: 15 residues. Written as DNA, the CDR3 is TGTGCCAGCAGCCAAGGACAGAGAGCCTCCTACGAGCAGTACTTC. This codes for CASSQGQRASYEQYF.

The chain couples TRBV3-1 to TRBJ2-7, with 8 bases aligning to TRBD2. V shed 0 bases and J 13 bases; nucleotides not matched to a gene: 8. CDR3 length: 13 amino acids. Germline V lookup: CDR1 LGHDT, CDR2 YNNKEL (reference sequence). This CDR3 is CASSQESSGSKYF. In nucleotides, the CDR3 is TGTGCCAGCAGCCAAGAAAGCAGCGGGAGTAAATACTTC.

The V gene is TRBV29-1, the J gene TRBJ2-5, with TRBD1 as a possible D gene (5 bases). V gave up 3 bases and J gave up 4 bases, with 9 bases separating them. Looked up from germline, CDR1 is SQVTM and CDR2 is ANQGSEA. This CDR3 is 12 amino acids long. CDR3 bases: TGCAGCGTTGACAGGGAAACAGAGACCCAGTACTTC. This gives the protein CSVDRETETQYF.

This chain joins TRBV13 and TRBJ2-5, with a possible D match to TRBD2 (5 bases). CDR3 size: 15 residues. V dropped 0 bases and J dropped 5 bases, with 13 bases sitting between them. Germline-derived CDR1 and CDR2 are PRHDT and FYEKMQ (reference sequence). DNA of the CDR3: TGTGCCAGCAGCTTAGGCCCCGGGCCGGGGGAGACCCAGTACTTC. This translates into CASSLGPGPGETQYF.

The chain couples TRBV24-1 to TRBJ1-5, with TRBD1 as a possible D gene (6 bases). Trimming stripped 4 bases from V and 5 bases from J, with 11 bases between. Germline assignment: CDR1 KGHDR and CDR2 SFDVKD. The CDR3 length is 14 residues. Here the CDR3 reads CATSDQGFDQPQHF. In DNA, the CDR3 is TGTGCCACCAGTGACCAGGGGTTTGATCAGCCCCAGCATTTT.

The chain combines TRBV29-1 with TRBJ2-7; D possibly corresponds to TRBD2 (6 bases). CDR3 length: 13 residues. V lost 3 bases and J 3 bases, leaving 12 bases between the germline ends. Germline V lookup: CDR1 SQVTM, CDR2 ANQGSEA. CDR3 sequence reads: CSVEEGYGYEQYF. CDR3 in DNA: TGCAGCGTTGAGGAGGGGTATGGCTACGAGCAGTACTTC.

For the CDR3, the DNA is TGCAGTGCTAGAGAAGTAGCGGCGATCGGCCACGAGCAGTACTTC. Its translation: CSAREVAAIGHEQYF. This chain uses TRBV20-1 with TRBJ2-7; D may be TRBD2 (6 bases). The CDR3 runs 15 residues. Deletions cut 0 bases from V and 5 bases from J, with 17 bases between. Per the germline V gene, CDR1 is DFQATT and CDR2 is SNEGSKA (reference sequence).

This clonotype occurred once. V usage is TRBV23-1 and J usage is TRBJ2-7; D perhaps matches TRBD1 (6 bases). TRBV23-1 is identified as an open reading frame with a role that is uncertain. This CDR3 is built from 14 residues. The V gene lost 7 bases and the J gene lost 5 bases, with 18 bases spanning the gap. The CDR3 loop reads CASTGPKAGDEQYF. The CDR3, as DNA: TGCGCCAGCACCGGACCGAAGGCAGGGGACGAGCAGTACTTC.

J is TRBJ1-1 and V is TRBV29-1, with D possibly TRBD1 on 6 matching bases. CDR1 is SQVTM, CDR2 ANQGSEA, per germline. This CDR3 has 12 residues. V was clipped by 7 bases and J by 8 bases, with 17 bases between them. CDR3 sequence reads: CSGETGTTEAFF. CDR3 nucleotides: TGCAGCGGTGAGACCGGGACAACAGAAGCTTTCTTT. Full variable domain (rest looked up from reference TRBV29-1 and TRBJ1-1): SAVISQKPSRDICQRGTSLTIQCQVDSQVTMMFWYRQQPGQSLTLIATANQGSEATYESGFVIDKFPISRPNLTFSTLTVSNMSPEDSSIYLCSGETGTTEAFFGQGTRLTVV.

This clonotype showed up just once. This chain uses TRBV5-1 with TRBJ1-1, with D possibly TRBD1 on 5 matching bases. The CDR3 is 14 amino acids. Looked up from germline, CDR1 is SGHRS and CDR2 is YFSETQ. The ends were cut back, 3 bases at V and 0 bases at J, with 9 bases in the middle. CDR3 DNA: TGCGCCAGCAGCTGGGACGTAATGAACACTGAAGCTTTCTTT. Residues: CASSWDVMNTEAFF.

The rearrangement links TRBV6-2 or TRBV6-3 to TRBJ2-4; D unresolved. Germline CDR1 reads MNHEY; CDR2 reads SVGEGT. CDR3 length equals 14 residues. The ends were cut back, 5 bases at V and 0 bases at J, with 8 bases in the middle. CDR3 bases: TGTGCCAGCAGTGGATTTTCAGCCAAAAACATTCAGTACTTC. It specifies CASSGFSAKNIQYF.

V is TRBV19 and J is TRBJ1-1; no clear D gene. Trimming shortened V by 5 bases and J by 7 bases, and 17 bases separated the two germline ends. Germline V CDR1 and CDR2: LNHDA, SQIVND (reference sequence). The CDR3 has 14 residues. CDR3 region: CASSPRLRRDEAFF. CDR3 bases: TGTGCCAGTAGTCCGCGGTTGAGACGGGATGAAGCTTTCTTT.